These 14 T cell receptor beta chains were sequenced from one sample in a study of cytomegalovirus exposure and HLA in healthy donors. Use of 60 Vbeta and 13 Jbeta primers characterized the PCR. The protocol was immunoSEQ multiplex PCR, while the TCRdb copy is restricted to in-frame clones and leaves out a portion. The data contain about 210,000 clones, roughly 74% of them singletons. Sequences were obtained from PBMCs. These receptors all stem from a young woman in good health and CMV-seropositive.

The genes are TRBV30 and TRBJ2-5, with no clear D. The CDR3 extends over 13 amino acids. Trimming stripped 1 base from V and 2 bases from J, with 8 bases between. CDR1 is GTSNPN, CDR2 SVGIG, per germline (reference sequence). CDR3: CAWSGGTQETQYF. Here the CDR3 DNA reads TGTGCCTGGAGTGGCGGAACTCAAGAGACCCAGTACTTC.

The rearrangement joins TRBV7-2 to TRBJ2-5; the match to TRBD1 covers 9 bases. The assigned J gene may be wrong: the sequence end matches TRBJ2-7 better. The V gene's germline CDR1 is SGHTA and CDR2 FQGNSA. The length of the CDR3 is 16 residues. The CDR3 is CASSLDSGGQGYEQYF. The CDR3 DNA reads as TGTGCCAGCAGCTTAGATTCAGGGGGACAGGGCTACGAGCAGTACTTC.

The V gene is TRBV5-1, the J gene TRBJ1-6; D is ambiguous. V gave up 0 bases and J gave up 6 bases, with 10 bases separating them. Germline lookup yields CDR1 SGHRS and CDR2 YFSETQ. The CDR3 spans 15 residues. Written as DNA, the CDR3 is TGCGCCAGCAGCTTGGGTGAGTTGAGTAATTCACCCCTCCACTTT. This codes for CASSLGELSNSPLHF.

This clone was observed a handful of times. The V gene is TRBV7-6, the J gene TRBJ1-2; D not certain. The CDR3 spans 14 residues. Germline V gene data show CDR1 as SGHVS and CDR2 as FNYEAQ. V shed 7 bases and J shed 4 bases, with 16 bases lying between them. The CDR3 DNA follows: TGTGCCAGCACCCCGCTCCCCCAGGCCTATGGCTACACCTTC. Protein product: CASTPLPQAYGYTF.

V gene TRBV18 combines with J gene TRBJ1-1; weak D call: TRBD1 (5 bases). Germline loops: CDR1 KGHSH, CDR2 LQKENI. The ends were cut back, 3 bases at V and 6 bases at J, with 11 bases in the middle. CDR3 length equals 13 residues. The CDR3 bases are TGTGCCAGCTCACCTAGCGGGGACTCTGAAGCTTTCTTT. Translation: CASSPSGDSEAFF.

This chain uses TRBV6-4 with TRBJ1-1; D is ambiguous. The CDR3 is 13 residues long. The germline V gene has CDR1 MRHNA and CDR2 SNTAGT. Trimming removed 0 bases at V and 3 bases at J, with 5 bases between. The DNA for the CDR3 is TGTGCCAGCAGTGACTCCCGGGACACTGAAGCTTTCTTT. Protein sequence: CASSDSRDTEAFF.

The rearrangement links TRBV11-2 to TRBJ2-2; 7 nucleotides line up with TRBD2. The CDR3 contains 15 residues. Germline lookup yields CDR1 SGHAT and CDR2 FQNNGV. V gave up 0 bases and J gave up 9 bases; unmatched junction bases: 7. The CDR3 protein is CASSLDPLADRELFF. For the CDR3, the DNA is TGTGCCAGCAGCTTAGATCCCCTAGCGGACAGGGAGCTGTTTTTT.

The gene calls are TRBV28 and TRBJ1-4; no clear D. The V gene lost 7 bases and the J gene lost 8 bases, with 20 bases spanning the gap. This CDR3 region has 15 residues. Germline lookup yields CDR1 MDHEN and CDR2 SYDVKM. The CDR3 sequence: CASTPIWGVDEKLFF. The CDR3 DNA is TGTGCCAGCACTCCGATATGGGGAGTCGACGAAAAACTGTTTTTT.

This clone was counted a few times. The DNA for the CDR3 is TGTGCCAGTAGTGATGAGCGGGAGATCACGGATACGCAGTATTTT. Translating it yields CASSDEREITDTQYF. This chain connects TRBV19 to TRBJ2-3; 8 bases are shared with TRBD2. The CDR3 contains 15 residues. The germline gives CDR1 LNHDA, CDR2 SQIVND (reference sequence). V was clipped by 5 bases and J by 6 bases; unmatched bases: 10.

This clone was picked up one time. CDR3 residues: CASSLASHYTDTQYF. The CDR3, as DNA: TGTGCCAGCAGCTTAGCCTCTCACTACACAGATACGCAGTATTTT. V usage is TRBV7-2 and J usage is TRBJ2-3; D ambiguous. This CDR3 comprises 15 residues. Germline V gives CDR1 SGHTA, CDR2 FQGNSA. V lost 0 bases and J lost 2, with 9 bases in between.

The genes are TRBV7-2 and TRBJ2-5; 10 nucleotides line up with TRBD2. CDR1 is SGHTA, CDR2 FQGNSA, per germline. V was clipped by 2 bases and J by 4 bases; unmatched bases: 16. There are 19 residues in the CDR3. The DNA of the CDR3 is TGTGCCAGCAGCTTAAAAACGAGGGCTAGCGGGAGAAACGGAGAGACCCAGTACTTC. Amino acid sequence: CASSLKTRASGRNGETQYF.

This clone has a count of ten or more. The chain has TRBV11-2 and TRBJ2-1, with 16 bases identical to TRBD2. The germline V gene encodes CDR1 SGHAT and CDR2 FQNNGV. The CDR3 loop spans 15 amino acids. The V segment lost 5 bases and the J segment 12 bases; nucleotides outside the gene matches: 7. CDR3 protein: CASSAGTSGGASQFF. The CDR3 region has the DNA TGTGCCAGCAGCGCTGGGACTAGCGGGGGGGCTTCGCAGTTCTTC.

This rearrangement joins TRBV7-9 to TRBJ1-2; no clear D. The CDR3 covers 13 residues. The germline V gene encodes CDR1 SEHNR and CDR2 FQNEAQ (reference sequence). Trimming shortened V by 1 base and J by 2 bases, and 5 bases separated the two germline ends. CDR3 region: CASSLEQNYGYTF. CDR3 coding DNA: TGTGCCAGCAGCTTAGAACAGAACTATGGCTACACCTTC.

The CDR3 bases are TGTGCCAGCAGGCGAACAGGGGGAGAGACCCAGTACTTC. It encodes CASRRTGGETQYF. The chain links TRBV28 to TRBJ2-5; TRBD1 matches at 8 bases. The CDR3 has 13 amino acids. Germline V CDR1 and CDR2: MDHEN, SYDVKM. V trimming: 6 bases; J trimming: 4 bases; junction bases outside the gene matches: 4.